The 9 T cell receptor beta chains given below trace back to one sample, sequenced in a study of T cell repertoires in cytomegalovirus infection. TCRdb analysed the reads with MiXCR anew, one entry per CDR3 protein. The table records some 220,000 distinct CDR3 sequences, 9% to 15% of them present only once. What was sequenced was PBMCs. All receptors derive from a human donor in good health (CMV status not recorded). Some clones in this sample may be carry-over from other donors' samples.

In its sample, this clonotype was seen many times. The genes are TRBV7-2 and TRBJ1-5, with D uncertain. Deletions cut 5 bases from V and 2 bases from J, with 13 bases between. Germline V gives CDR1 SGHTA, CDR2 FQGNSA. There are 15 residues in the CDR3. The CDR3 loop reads CASSRLPTGNQPQHF. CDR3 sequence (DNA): TGTGCCAGCAGCCGTCTTCCGACGGGCAATCAGCCCCAGCATTTT.

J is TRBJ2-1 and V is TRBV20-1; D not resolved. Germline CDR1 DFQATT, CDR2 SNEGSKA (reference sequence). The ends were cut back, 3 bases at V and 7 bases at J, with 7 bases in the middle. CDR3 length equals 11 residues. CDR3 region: CSASPVNEQFF. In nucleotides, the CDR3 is TGCAGTGCTAGCCCGGTAAATGAGCAGTTCTTC.

In DNA form, the CDR3 reads TGCGCCAGCAGCTTGACCCGTGGGCCCGGCGGACACAATGAGCAGTTCTTC. It is translated as CASSLTRGPGGHNEQFF. This chain joins TRBV5-1 and TRBJ2-1; D remains ambiguous. V was clipped by 1 base and J by 5 bases, with 19 bases between them. CDR3 size: 17 residues. CDR1 and CDR2 (germline): SGHRS, YFSETQ. Based on the CDR3 plus reference TRBV5-1 and TRBJ2-1, the full variable domain is KAGVTQTPRYLIKTRGQQVTLSCSPISGHRSVSWYQQTPGQGLQFLFEYFSETQRNKGNFPGRFSGRQFSNSRSEMNVSTLELGDSALYLCASSLTRGPGGHNEQFFGPGTRLTVL.

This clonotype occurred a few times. This CDR3 is CSATGAADTQYF. The CDR3 region has the DNA TGCAGTGCTACAGGGGCGGCCGATACGCAGTATTTT. V and J are TRBV20-1 and TRBJ2-3; D is perhaps TRBD1 (6 bases). V was shortened by 4 bases and J by 6 bases, with 11 bases between the two germline ends. Germline assignment: CDR1 DFQATT and CDR2 SNEGSKA (reference sequence). The CDR3 consists of 12 residues.

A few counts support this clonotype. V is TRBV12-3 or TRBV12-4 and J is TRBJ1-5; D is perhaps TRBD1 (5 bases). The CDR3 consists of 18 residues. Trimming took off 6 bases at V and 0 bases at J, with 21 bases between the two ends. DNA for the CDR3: TGTGCCAGCAGCCCGGGGCAGGGAAACCGTTATAGCAATCAGCCCCAGCATTTT. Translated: CASSPGQGNRYSNQPQHF.

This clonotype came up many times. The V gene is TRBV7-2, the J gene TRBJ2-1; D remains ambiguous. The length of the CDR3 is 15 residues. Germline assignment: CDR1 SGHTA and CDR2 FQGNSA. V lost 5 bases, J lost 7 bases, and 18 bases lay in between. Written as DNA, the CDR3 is TGTGCCAGCAGCGGCCGGCCCCCTCTTTCTAATGAGCAGTTCTTC. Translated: CASSGRPPLSNEQFF.

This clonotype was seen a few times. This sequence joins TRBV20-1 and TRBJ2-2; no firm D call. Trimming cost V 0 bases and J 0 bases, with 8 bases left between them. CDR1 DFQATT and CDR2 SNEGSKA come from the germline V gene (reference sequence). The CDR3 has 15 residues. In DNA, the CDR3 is TGCAGTGCTAGAGAAAGCCAATCGAACACCGGGGAGCTGTTTTTT. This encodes CSARESQSNTGELFF.

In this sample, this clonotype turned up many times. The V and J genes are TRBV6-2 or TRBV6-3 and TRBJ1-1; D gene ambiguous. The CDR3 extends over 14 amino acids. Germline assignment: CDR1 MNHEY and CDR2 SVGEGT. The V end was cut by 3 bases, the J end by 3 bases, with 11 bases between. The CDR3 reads CASSYRTVYTEAFF. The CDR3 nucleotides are TGTGCCAGCAGTTATCGCACAGTGTACACTGAAGCTTTCTTT.

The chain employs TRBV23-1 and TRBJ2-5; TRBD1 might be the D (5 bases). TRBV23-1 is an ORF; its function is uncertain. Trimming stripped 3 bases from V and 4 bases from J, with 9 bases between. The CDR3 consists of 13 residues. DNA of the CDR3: TGCGCCAGCAGTCATCGTCAGGGAGAGACCCAGTACTTC. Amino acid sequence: CASSHRQGETQYF.